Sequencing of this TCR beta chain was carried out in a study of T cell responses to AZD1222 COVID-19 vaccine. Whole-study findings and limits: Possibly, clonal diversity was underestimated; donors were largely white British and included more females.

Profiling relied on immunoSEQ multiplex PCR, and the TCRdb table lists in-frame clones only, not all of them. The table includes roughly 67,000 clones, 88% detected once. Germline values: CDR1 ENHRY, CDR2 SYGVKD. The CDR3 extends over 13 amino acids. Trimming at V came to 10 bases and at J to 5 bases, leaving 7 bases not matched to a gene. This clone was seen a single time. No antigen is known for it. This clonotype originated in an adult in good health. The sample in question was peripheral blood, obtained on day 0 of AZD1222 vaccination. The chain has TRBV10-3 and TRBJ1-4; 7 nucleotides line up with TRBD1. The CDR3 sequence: CATAGGLNEKLFF. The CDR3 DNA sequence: TGTGCCACCGCAGGGGGGCTGAATGAAAAACTGTTTTTT.